Detailed here is one TCR beta chain. Its recognized antigen is unknown. Per-base quality was not reported, and no clone a single base away is much larger than it. Peripheral blood CD8+ and CD4+ T cells from healthy donors, Susac syndrome patients and multiple sclerosis patients were profiled by high-throughput TCR beta sequencing. Healthy donors were age- and sex-matched controls. Bulk CD8+ and CD4+ T cells were purified by magnetic negative isolation, while CD8+ TEMRA cells were enriched using FACS. Blood was drawn into EDTA tubes, processed within 24 hours, and PBMCs were isolated by density gradient centrifugation. PBMCs destined for TCR sequencing were cryopreserved in liquid nitrogen and later thawed in a 37 °C water bath. The sorted or isolated CD4+, CD8+ and CD8+ TEMRA cells reached a purity of at least 90%. RNA was extracted using the RNeasy kit, and about 0.45 to 1 microgram was reverse transcribed with random hexamers. TCR beta CDR3 regions were amplified with the immunoSEQ multiplex PCR assay covering 54 Vbeta and 13 Jbeta segments. PCR amplification bias was corrected by using a synthetic template baseline for primer optimization and computational correction. The paper's data handling went like this. Reads were assigned to V, D and J genes according to IMGT and analyzed in immunoSEQ Analyzer, with only productive sequences retained. To calculate clonality, Shannon entropy was normalized by log2 of the number of productive unique sequences and then subtracted from one. For each patient and control, public and private clones were evaluated among the 100 most prevalent clones. Susac-specific clones were defined as absent from healthy and MS cohorts, approximately 1,000 published viral clones and other ImmuneACCESS disease sequences. Starting from the raw public reads, TCRdb applied fastp trimming at Q25, assembled clones with MiXCR and retained in-frame beta chains. Rows are combined by CDR3 protein, so each entry shows the most common genes and DNA. These V and J calls originate from TCRdb's pipeline instead of the authors' own analysis. Across this sample there are about 120,000 distinct CDR3 sequences, with approximately 91% seen only once. The top ten clonotypes cover 0.11% to 0.15% of the sample.

From the cysteine through the phenylalanine, the CDR3 covers 15 amino acids. The entry retains the CDR3 DNA only, 45 bases that are in frame from base 1. V loses 5 bases, J loses 2 bases, and the germline ends lie 16 bases apart. The germline V gene (reference sequence) yields PRHDT for CDR1 and FYEKMQ for CDR2. This sample is part of a study of CD8 T cells in Susac syndrome (dated by TCRdb to between 2019 and 2020). Concerning the study at large: Repertoire sequencing was used to test whether CD8+ T cell activation and differentiation in Susac syndrome was antigen driven. The paper's findings and limits, for the study overall: The TCR sequencing and HLA analysis was acknowledged to have included a relatively small number of individuals.

The specimen sequenced was CD4+ T cells from PBMCs. This clonotype was sampled from a human donor in good health. Here the chain combines TRBV13 and TRBJ2-7; the D segment is perhaps TRBD1 or TRBD2, each sharing 5 matched bases. In nucleotides, the sequence is TGTGCCAGCAGCCTCCAACCGGGGCGCCCCTACGAGCAGTACTTC. Translated, it reads CASSLQPGRPYEQYF.